The 4 T cell receptor beta chains below come from one sample, sequenced in a study of cytomegalovirus exposure and HLA in healthy donors. 60 Vbeta and 13 Jbeta primers were used in PCR. Data came from immunoSEQ multiplex PCR; TCRdb stores just in-frame clones and leaves some out. The specimen's table records 150,000 or so clones. Material: PBMCs. The receptor set was obtained from a woman between 45 and 60 years old in good health and CMV-seronegative.

The chain recombines TRBV6-1 with TRBJ2-7; 7 bases are shared with TRBD2. The CDR3 has 15 residues. Germline V gene sequence: CDR1 MNHNS, CDR2 SASEGT. Unmatched junction bases numbered 9, after V lost 1 base and J lost 6 bases. The CDR3 DNA sequence: TGTGCCAGCAGTGAAGAGGCGACTAGCTACGTCGAGCAGTACTTC. Translated, it gives CASSEEATSYVEQYF.

The CDR3 loop reads CASSQVQYTGELFF. The DNA for the CDR3 is TGTGCCAGCAGCCAAGTACAATACACCGGGGAGCTGTTTTTT. This chain uses TRBV14 with TRBJ2-2; no clear D. The germline CDR1 and CDR2 sequences are SGHDN and FVKESK. CDR3 length: 14 residues. V was trimmed by 1 base and J by 3 bases, leaving 6 bases between them.

In nucleotides, the CDR3 is TGTGCCAGCAGTTACGGGGGGGTCAATGAGCAGTTCTTC. Amino acids: CASSYGGVNEQFF. The chain couples TRBV6-6 to TRBJ2-1, with 7 positions matching TRBD2. With 2 bases clipped from V and 6 bases from J, the junction kept 1 base outside the gene matches. CDR1 and CDR2 (germline): MNHNY, SVGAGI (reference sequence). The CDR3 consists of 13 residues.

The chain links TRBV7-2 to TRBJ1-2; TRBD1 matches at 8 bases. Per the germline V gene, CDR1 is SGHTA and CDR2 is FQGNSA. V lost 5 bases, J lost 2 bases, and 4 bases stayed unmatched. The CDR3 has 14 amino acids. The CDR3: CASSLDRGNYGYTF. The CDR3 nucleotides read TGTGCCAGCAGCCTAGACAGGGGAAACTATGGCTACACCTTC.